Following are 11 T cell receptor beta chains from one sample sequenced in a study of T cells in Graves' hyperthyroidism and ophthalmopathy. From RNA transcripts, TCR beta CDR3 regions were amplified. A first-round RT-PCR of the TCR CDR3 used the HTBI primer set. TCRdb reprocessed the multiplex PCR reads via MiXCR and lists one record per CDR3 protein. Among more than 75,000 distinct CDR3 sequences listed, under 65% were seen once. The sample was blood. These receptor sequences come from a woman aged 40 to 50 with Graves' hyperthyroidism.

V gene TRBV2 combines with J gene TRBJ2-6; 9 bases align to TRBD2. The CDR3 covers 17 residues. Trimming at V came to 8 bases and at J to 4 bases, leaving 12 bases not matched to a gene. CDR1 is SNHLY, CDR2 FYNNEI, per germline. The CDR3 sequence: CASGIAGVVTGANVLTF. The CDR3 bases are TGTGCCAGCGGGATAGCGGGAGTGGTCACCGGGGCCAACGTCCTGACTTTC. Variable domain in full (rest from reference TRBV2 and TRBJ2-6): EPEVTQTPSHQVTQMGQEVILRCVPISNHLYFYWYRQILGQKVEFLVSFYNNEISEKSEIFDDQFSVERPDGSNFTLKIRSTKLEDSAMYFCASGIAGVVTGANVLTFGAGSRLTVL.

This clonotype appeared a few times. The gene calls are TRBV5-1 and TRBJ2-3; tentative D call: TRBD2 (6 bases). V was clipped by 4 bases and J by 4 bases, with 19 bases between them. CDR3 length equals 16 residues. The V gene's germline CDR1 is SGHRS and CDR2 YFSETQ. CDR3 sequence: CASSLPGLAVPDTQYF. CDR3 bases: TGCGCCAGCAGCCTGCCGGGGTTAGCGGTTCCAGATACGCAGTATTTT. The entire variable domain, with the rest obtained from reference TRBV5-1 and TRBJ2-3, is as follows: KAGVTQTPRYLIKTRGQQVTLSCSPISGHRSVSWYQQTPGQGLQFLFEYFSETQRNKGNFPGRFSGRQFSNSRSEMNVSTLELGDSALYLCASSLPGLAVPDTQYFGPGTRLTVL.

This clonotype occurred many times. CDR3 DNA sequence: TGTGCCATCAGTGTCTCTAGCGGGGACAGGGACACCATATATTTT. Encoded protein: CAISVSSGDRDTIYF. J is TRBJ1-3 and V is TRBV10-3; 9 bases map to TRBD1. V trimming: 4 bases; J trimming: 8 bases; junction bases outside the gene matches: 9. The CDR3 length is 15 residues. In germline, CDR1 is ENHRY, CDR2 SYGVKD.

This clonotype has at least ten counts. The J gene is TRBJ1-4, the V gene TRBV15; D ambiguous. Germline CDR1 LNHNV, CDR2 YYDKDF (reference sequence). This CDR3 comprises 13 residues. Trimming left V 6 bases short and J 5 bases short, with 10 bases between. CDR3 residues: CATRTGKNEKLFF. CDR3 DNA: TGTGCCACCAGAACGGGTAAAAATGAAAAACTGTTTTTT.

This sequence joins TRBV20-1 and TRBJ2-5; D unclear. V lost 0 bases and J lost 5, with 4 bases in between. CDR1 is DFQATT, CDR2 SNEGSKA, per germline (reference sequence). The CDR3 runs to 11 residues. This CDR3 reads CSARDNETQYF. CDR3 DNA sequence: TGCAGTGCTAGAGATAACGAGACCCAGTACTTC.

This chain uses TRBV29-1 with TRBJ1-2; 10 bases map to TRBD1. The CDR3 contains 14 residues. CDR1 is SQVTM, CDR2 ANQGSEA, per germline. J was trimmed by 3 bases and V by 6 bases; bases with no gene match: 7. The CDR3 loop reads CSVVGQGPYYGYTF. CDR3 in DNA: TGCAGCGTCGTGGGACAGGGGCCCTACTATGGCTACACCTTC.

This clonotype was recorded at least ten times. The chain uses TRBV2 and TRBJ2-5, with 8 bases aligning to TRBD1. Germline loops: CDR1 SNHLY, CDR2 FYNNEI. This CDR3 has 16 amino acids. V gave up 5 bases and J gave up 2 bases; unmatched junction bases: 10. CDR3 protein: CASSSAYRGRQETQYF. CDR3 nucleotides: TGTGCCAGCAGTAGTGCGTACAGGGGGAGGCAAGAGACCCAGTACTTC.

The chain couples TRBV6-4 to TRBJ2-5; D is perhaps TRBD2 (7 bases). This CDR3 is built from 16 residues. V lost 6 bases and J lost 2, with 19 bases in between. CDR1 and CDR2 from the germline V gene are MRHNA and SNTAGT. CDR3 loop: CASRGEGGDGQETQYF. The CDR3 DNA reads as TGTGCCAGCAGAGGTGAAGGGGGGGACGGTCAAGAGACCCAGTACTTC.

At least ten counts were recorded for this clonotype. V gene TRBV7-8 combines with J gene TRBJ1-5; no firm D call. The CDR3 has 15 amino acids. V shed 5 bases and J shed 0 bases, with 11 bases lying between them. Germline V gene data show CDR1 as SGHVS and CDR2 as FQNEAQ. CDR3 sequence reads: CASSPQHYSNQPQHF. The CDR3 nucleotides read TGTGCCAGCAGCCCCCAGCACTATAGCAATCAGCCCCAGCATTTT.

The V and J genes are TRBV7-8 and TRBJ1-1; perhaps TRBD1 as D (5 bases). Germline V gene data show CDR1 as SGHVS and CDR2 as FQNEAQ. The CDR3 totals 11 residues. V lost 2 bases and J 10 bases, leaving 8 bases between the germline ends. CDR3 in DNA: TGTGCCAGCAGCTTAACCGGGACAGCTTTCTTT. Amino acids: CASSLTGTAFF.

This clonotype was detected a few times. A much larger clone sits a single nucleotide away, making a read error possible. This rearrangement joins TRBV11-2 to TRBJ1-1; D unclear. V was clipped by 6 bases and J by 1 base, with 3 bases between them. The V gene's germline CDR1 is SGHAT and CDR2 FQNNGV. The CDR3 totals 11 residues. CDR3 residues: CASRWNTEAFF. In nucleotides, the CDR3 is TGTGCCAGCAGGTGGAACACTGAAGCTTTCTTT. The full variable domain, with the rest looked up from reference TRBV11-2 and TRBJ1-1, is EAGVAQSPRYKIIEKRQSVAFWCNPISGHATLYWYQQILGQGPKLLIQFQNNGVVDDSQLPKDRFSAERLKGVDSTLKIQPAKLEDSAVYLCASRWNTEAFFGQGTRLTVV.